These T cell receptor beta chains were read from a single sample in a study of blood T cell repertoires in COVID-19. Clones were sequenced by immunoSEQ multiplex PCR, and TCRdb holds only the in-frame ones, with some missing. The table records about 120,000 clones, around 82% of them present only once. Sequencing was performed on peripheral blood. The receptor set was obtained from a young man with COVID-19, enrolled during active disease. Each CDR3 is given with its conserved first and last residue. Each record gives: CDR3 DNA, CDR3 protein, V gene, D gene, clone size, J gene. A D gene is named only where the DNA matches it firmly. Clone size, where shown, is once, few, many, or a class for clones that have expanded.

cdr3_nt: TGTGCCACCAGTGAACAGGGGGTAGATGGCTACACCTTC
cdr3_aa: CATSEQGVDGYTF
v_call: TRBV24-1
d_call: TRBD1
clone_size: -
j_call: TRBJ1-2

cdr3_nt: TGTGCCAGCAGTTCCCCCCCCGACAGGGCCCTAAGCGGCTACACCTTC
cdr3_aa: CASSSPPDRALSGYTF
v_call: TRBV28
d_call: TRBD1
clone_size: -
j_call: TRBJ1-2

cdr3_nt: TGCAGCCCAAACACGGGACAGTCAAATTCACCCCTCCACTTT
cdr3_aa: CSPNTGQSNSPLHF
v_call: TRBV29-1
d_call: TRBD1
clone_size: once
j_call: TRBJ1-6

cdr3_nt: TGTGCCAGCAGTAAAACAGGGGGCGCGATCGACACTGAAGCTTTCTTT
cdr3_aa: CASSKTGGAIDTEAFF
v_call: TRBV28
d_call: TRBD1
clone_size: -
j_call: TRBJ1-1

cdr3_nt: TGTGCCAGCAGTTTATACCGTGGGACGGGGGGTGGTGGCTACACCTTC
cdr3_aa: CASSLYRGTGGGGYTF
v_call: TRBV27
d_call: -
clone_size: -
j_call: TRBJ1-2

cdr3_nt: TGTGCCAGCAGGATAGGGAGAAATAATGAAAAACTGTTTTTT
cdr3_aa: CASRIGRNNEKLFF
v_call: TRBV6-5
d_call: -
clone_size: -
j_call: TRBJ1-4

cdr3_nt: TGTGCCAGCAGTGAATTCGGACAGGGACCCTCAGATACGCAGTATTTT
cdr3_aa: CASSEFGQGPSDTQYF
v_call: TRBV2
d_call: TRBD1
clone_size: -
j_call: TRBJ2-3

cdr3_nt: TGTGCCAGCTCCCGGGAGACGAGGGCGAACACTGAAGCTTTCTTT
cdr3_aa: CASSRETRANTEAFF
v_call: TRBV18
d_call: -
clone_size: -
j_call: TRBJ1-1

cdr3_nt: TGTGCCAGCAGCTGGGGGACTAGCGGGGCCGGGGATACGCAGTATTTT
cdr3_aa: CASSWGTSGAGDTQYF
v_call: TRBV11-2
d_call: TRBD2
clone_size: -
j_call: TRBJ2-3

cdr3_nt: TGCGCCAGCAGCTTCGAGGGGGACCAAGAGACCCAGTACTTC
cdr3_aa: CASSFEGDQETQYF
v_call: TRBV5-1
d_call: -
clone_size: -
j_call: TRBJ2-5

cdr3_nt: TGTGCCAGCAGCTTGGGGACAGCAGGTGCGAACTATGGCTACACCTTC
cdr3_aa: CASSLGTAGANYGYTF
v_call: TRBV7-9
d_call: TRBD1
clone_size: -
j_call: TRBJ1-2

cdr3_nt: TGTGCCTGGAGCCGGGACAGGGAAAAGACCCAGTACTTC
cdr3_aa: CAWSRDREKTQYF
v_call: TRBV30
d_call: TRBD1
clone_size: -
j_call: TRBJ2-5

cdr3_nt: TGCGCCAGCAGCTTGTCCTCTACTAGCGGCGAGCAGTTCTTC
cdr3_aa: CASSLSSTSGEQFF
v_call: TRBV5-1
d_call: TRBD2
clone_size: once
j_call: TRBJ2-1

cdr3_nt: TGCAGCGTTGATCTAACAGGGGATGGCTACACCTTC
cdr3_aa: CSVDLTGDGYTF
v_call: TRBV29-1
d_call: TRBD1
clone_size: -
j_call: TRBJ1-2

cdr3_nt: TGTGCCAGTAGTACTCGGGCTCAGGGAAATGAGCAGTTCTTC
cdr3_aa: CASSTRAQGNEQFF
v_call: TRBV19
d_call: -
clone_size: -
j_call: TRBJ2-1

cdr3_nt: TGTGCCAGCAGTTTGGGGGTCACAGGGCGCACTGAAGCTTTCTTT
cdr3_aa: CASSLGVTGRTEAFF
v_call: TRBV27
d_call: -
clone_size: -
j_call: TRBJ1-1

cdr3_nt: TGTGCCAGCAGCCAATACACCGGGACAGCTGGAAACACCATATATTTT
cdr3_aa: CASSQYTGTAGNTIYF
v_call: TRBV3-1/TRBV3-2
d_call: TRBD1
clone_size: -
j_call: TRBJ1-3

cdr3_nt: TGTGCCAGCTCACCCCCGGGACAGTACACCGGGGAGCTGTTTTTT
cdr3_aa: CASSPPGQYTGELFF
v_call: TRBV18
d_call: TRBD1
clone_size: -
j_call: TRBJ2-2

cdr3_nt: TGTGCCAGCAGGGCTGACAGCTCCGGGGAGCTGTTTTTT
cdr3_aa: CASRADSSGELFF
v_call: TRBV6-1
d_call: -
clone_size: -
j_call: TRBJ2-2

cdr3_nt: TGTGCCAGCAGTCAAGGAGGGGGCGGGGGGGACACTGAAGCTTTCTTT
cdr3_aa: CASSQGGGGGDTEAFF
v_call: TRBV6-6
d_call: TRBD1
clone_size: -
j_call: TRBJ1-1

cdr3_nt: TGTGCCACCAGCAGAGAAGAGGGGACTAGCGGACCCTTAGGCAATGAGCAGTTCTTC
cdr3_aa: CATSREEGTSGPLGNEQFF
v_call: TRBV15
d_call: TRBD2
clone_size: -
j_call: TRBJ2-1

cdr3_nt: TGTGCCAGCAGCCGGGGAGGAGCTGGCCACACCGGGGAGCTGTTTTTT
cdr3_aa: CASSRGGAGHTGELFF
v_call: TRBV5-4
d_call: -
clone_size: few
j_call: TRBJ2-2

cdr3_nt: TGTGCCAGTAGTTCCGCCGGGACATCGCTCCCCTCTAATGAAAAACTGTTTTTT
cdr3_aa: CASSSAGTSLPSNEKLFF
v_call: TRBV19
d_call: -
clone_size: -
j_call: TRBJ1-4

cdr3_nt: TGCGCCAGCAGCTCCCACTTTCTCACCGGGGAGCTGTTTTTT
cdr3_aa: CASSSHFLTGELFF
v_call: TRBV5-1
d_call: -
clone_size: few
j_call: TRBJ2-2

cdr3_nt: TGTGCCAGCAGCCAAGGCGGTAATCAGCGGGAGTCTGCATATGAGCAGTTCTTC
cdr3_aa: CASSQGGNQRESAYEQFF
v_call: TRBV4-2
d_call: TRBD2
clone_size: -
j_call: TRBJ2-1

cdr3_nt: TGTGCCAGCAGTTGGGGAACAGGGGGCGGTACTGAAGCTTTCTTT
cdr3_aa: CASSWGTGGGTEAFF
v_call: TRBV27
d_call: TRBD1
clone_size: -
j_call: TRBJ1-1

cdr3_nt: TGTGCCAGCAGCCCCCGAACAGGGGGTCTTTCACCCCTCCACTTT
cdr3_aa: CASSPRTGGLSPLHF
v_call: TRBV11-2
d_call: TRBD1
clone_size: -
j_call: TRBJ1-6

cdr3_nt: TGTGCCAGCAGTTTGAAGACTAGTCGCGCAGATACGCAGTATTTT
cdr3_aa: CASSLKTSRADTQYF
v_call: TRBV28
d_call: -
clone_size: -
j_call: TRBJ2-3

cdr3_nt: TGTGCCAGCAGCTTAGATGGACTAGCGGTCATTAATTGGGGCACAGATACGCAGTATTTT
cdr3_aa: CASSLDGLAVINWGTDTQYF
v_call: TRBV11-2
d_call: TRBD2
clone_size: -
j_call: TRBJ2-3

cdr3_nt: TGTGCCAGCAGCTTAGAACAGGGGTTTGGGCGCAATGAGCAGTTCTTC
cdr3_aa: CASSLEQGFGRNEQFF
v_call: TRBV7-9
d_call: TRBD1
clone_size: few
j_call: TRBJ2-1

cdr3_nt: TGTGCCAGCAGTTTACAGGGGCTCGATGAGCAGTTCTTC
cdr3_aa: CASSLQGLDEQFF
v_call: TRBV12-3/TRBV12-4
d_call: -
clone_size: -
j_call: TRBJ2-1

cdr3_nt: TGTGCCAGCAGCTTGGACAGGGAAGAGCTGTTTTTT
cdr3_aa: CASSLDREELFF
v_call: TRBV11-3
d_call: TRBD1
clone_size: -
j_call: TRBJ1-4

cdr3_nt: TGTGCCAGTAGTCCATTGGATACCGGGACAGGGGGTATCTATGGCTACACCTTC
cdr3_aa: CASSPLDTGTGGIYGYTF
v_call: TRBV19
d_call: TRBD1
clone_size: -
j_call: TRBJ1-2

cdr3_nt: TGTGCCAGCAGCGCCCCCAACGACAGGGCGACCACTGAAGCTTTCTTT
cdr3_aa: CASSAPNDRATTEAFF
v_call: TRBV7-9
d_call: TRBD1
clone_size: once
j_call: TRBJ1-1

cdr3_nt: TGTGCCAGCAGCGCCGACAGGGGAAACACCATATATTTT
cdr3_aa: CASSADRGNTIYF
v_call: TRBV5-6
d_call: -
clone_size: -
j_call: TRBJ1-3

cdr3_nt: TGTGCCAGTAGTATTGGAGTGTGGGGAGGATACTACGAGCAGTACTTC
cdr3_aa: CASSIGVWGGYYEQYF
v_call: TRBV19
d_call: -
clone_size: few
j_call: TRBJ2-7

cdr3_nt: TGTGCCAGCAGTCAACCAGGGATGCGTGAGACCCAGTACTTC
cdr3_aa: CASSQPGMRETQYF
v_call: TRBV28
d_call: -
clone_size: -
j_call: TRBJ2-5

cdr3_nt: TGTGCCAGCAGCTTAGGACGTGGGGGGAATTCACCCCTCCACTTT
cdr3_aa: CASSLGRGGNSPLHF
v_call: TRBV11-3
d_call: -
clone_size: -
j_call: TRBJ1-6

cdr3_nt: TGTGCCAGCAGCCAAGTTTCCTCCTACTACCGGGACAGGGGGTTGGAGACCCAGTACTTC
cdr3_aa: CASSQVSSYYRDRGLETQYF
v_call: TRBV3-1/TRBV3-2
d_call: TRBD1
clone_size: -
j_call: TRBJ2-5

cdr3_nt: TGTGCCAGTAGTATAGCCGGGTGGGCGCTAAGGCCCGGGACAGATAGCAATCAGCCCCAGCATTTT
cdr3_aa: CASSIAGWALRPGTDSNQPQHF
v_call: TRBV19
d_call: TRBD1
clone_size: -
j_call: TRBJ1-5